This record concerns one TCR beta chain sequence. The antigen is undetermined. This entry comes from a study of CD8+ T cells in alopecia areata. Study summary: Oral tofacitinib, 5 to 10 mg twice daily, was given in an open-label trial. Dosing with tofacitinib proceeded for 6 to 18 months, followed by 6 months off drug.

Collected material from alopecia areata patients comprised lesional scalp punch biopsies and peripheral blood. Germline assignment: CDR1 SQVTM and CDR2 ANQGSEA. The ends were cut back, 3 bases at V and 4 bases at J, with 12 bases in the middle. There are 14 residues in the CDR3. The study, taken as a whole, reports: Across lesional scalp, and particularly alopecia totalis/universalis, clonality surpassed that of normal scalp.

RNA extraction and reverse transcription yielded cDNA as sequencing template. Generated by immunoSEQ multiplex PCR, the TCRdb table keeps only in-frame clones and is missing some. The profile shows around 140,000 clones, about 89% of them singletons. Sequences were derived from CD8+ T cells sorted from blood, sampled at week 0. This TCR was recovered from a human donor with alopecia areata. This rearrangement joins TRBV29-1 to TRBJ2-2, with D possibly TRBD2 on 7 matching bases. The CDR3 DNA is TGCAGCGTTGATTGGGGGGGCAGCACCGGGGAGCTGTTTTTT. Its protein is CSVDWGGSTGELFF.